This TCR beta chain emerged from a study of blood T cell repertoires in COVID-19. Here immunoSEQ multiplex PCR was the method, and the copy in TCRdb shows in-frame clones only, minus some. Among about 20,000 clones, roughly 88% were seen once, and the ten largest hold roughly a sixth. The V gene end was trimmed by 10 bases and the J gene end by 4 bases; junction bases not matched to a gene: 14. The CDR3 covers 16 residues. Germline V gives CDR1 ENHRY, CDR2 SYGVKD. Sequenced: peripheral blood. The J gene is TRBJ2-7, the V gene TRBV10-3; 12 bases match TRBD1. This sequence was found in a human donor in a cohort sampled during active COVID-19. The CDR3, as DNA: TGTGCCACCCTACCGGGACAGGGGGCGCGTAGGTACGAGCAGTACTTC. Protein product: CATLPGQGARRYEQYF.